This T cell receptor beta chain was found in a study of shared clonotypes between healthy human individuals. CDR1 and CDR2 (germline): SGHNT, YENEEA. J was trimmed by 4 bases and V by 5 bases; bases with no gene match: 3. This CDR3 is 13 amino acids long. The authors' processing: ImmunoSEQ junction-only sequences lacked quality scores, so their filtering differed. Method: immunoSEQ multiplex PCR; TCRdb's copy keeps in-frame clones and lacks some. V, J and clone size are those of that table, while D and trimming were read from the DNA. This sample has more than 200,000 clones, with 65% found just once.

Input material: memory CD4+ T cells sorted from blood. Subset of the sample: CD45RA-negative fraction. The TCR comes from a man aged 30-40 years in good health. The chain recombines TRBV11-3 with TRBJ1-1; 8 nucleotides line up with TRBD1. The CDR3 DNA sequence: TGTGCCAGCAGCATAACAGGGGGCACTGAAGCTTTCTTT. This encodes CASSITGGTEAFF.